This T cell receptor beta chain was documented in a study of T cell changes during pregnancy in multiple sclerosis. Data came from immunoSEQ multiplex PCR; TCRdb stores just in-frame clones and leaves some out. The sample consists of 30,000 to 40,000 clones, about nine tenths of them appearing once. The CDR3 extends over 15 amino acids. CDR1 is MNHEY and CDR2 is SVGAGI in the germline V gene. V was trimmed by 0 bases and J by 1 base, leaving 9 bases between them. The chain couples TRBV6-5 to TRBJ1-1; tentatively, D is TRBD1 (6 bases). The clonotype originates from a female donor in good health, enrolled as a control in a pregnancy study. The sample consisted of peripheral blood, taken in the third trimester of pregnancy. CDR3 region: CASSYSGAPNTEAFF. CDR3 DNA sequence: TGTGCCAGCAGTTACTCGGGGGCGCCGAACACTGAAGCTTTCTTT.